One and the same sample provided the 18 T cell receptor beta chains below, sequenced in a study of cytotoxic CD8 clonotypes in ibrutinib-treated CLL (dated by TCRdb to the early 2020s). The library was made by the immunoSEQ multiplex PCR assay. As stored in TCRdb, this immuneACCESS dataset retains in-frame rearrangements with V and J assigned. A fraction of the clones does not appear; measured against another copy, unresolved V genes explain less than half of the discrepancy, and the remainder lacks a known reason. Within this sample are approximately 340,000 clones, with roughly 71% of them counted one time only. The ten top clones hold approximately 6% of the sample. The material was PBMCs, obtained after 36 months of ibrutinib treatment. These receptors were obtained from a human donor with chronic lymphocytic leukemia.

The CDR3 nucleotides are TGCAGTGCCATAACAGGGGATGGCTACACCTTC. Translating it yields CSAITGDGYTF. The chain recombines TRBV20-1 with TRBJ1-2; 7 bases agree with TRBD1. The CDR3 has 11 residues. Germline V gene sequence: CDR1 DFQATT, CDR2 SNEGSKA (reference sequence). V was pared by 6 bases and J by 6 bases, with 4 bases of the junction left unmatched.

This chain connects TRBV19 to TRBJ2-5; D gene ambiguous. The CDR3 sequence is 12 residues long. Germline loops: CDR1 LNHDA, CDR2 SQIVND (reference sequence). V was shortened by 3 bases and J by 3 bases, with 5 bases between the two germline ends. CDR3 amino acids: CASSISKETQYF. CDR3 bases: TGTGCCAGTAGTATCAGTAAAGAGACCCAGTACTTC.

The chain recombines TRBV27 with TRBJ1-1, with D hard to call. The V gene lost 5 bases and the J gene lost 6 bases, with 10 bases spanning the gap. CDR1 MNHEY and CDR2 SMNVEV come from the germline V gene (reference sequence). CDR3 length: 12 amino acids. This CDR3 reads CASSPPAAEAFF. CDR3 bases: TGTGCCAGCAGTCCCCCCGCGGCTGAAGCTTTCTTT.

The V gene is TRBV10-3, the J gene TRBJ2-3, with 13 bases that match TRBD2. This CDR3 has 18 amino acids. The V gene's germline CDR1 is ENHRY and CDR2 SYGVKD. Losses at the gene ends were 2 bases for V and 5 bases for J; bases not matched to a gene: 10. The CDR3: CAISERALAGGPGDTQYF. CDR3 nucleotides: TGTGCCATCAGTGAGCGGGCACTAGCGGGGGGGCCGGGAGATACGCAGTATTTT.

V usage is TRBV6-5 and J usage is TRBJ2-3, with TRBD2 matching 11 bases. Germline V CDR1 and CDR2: MNHEY, SVGAGI. CDR3 length equals 14 residues. After removal of 6 bases from V and 5 bases from J, the junction contained 4 bases not matched to a gene. Here the CDR3 reads CASSRLAGLDTQYF. The DNA of the CDR3 is TGTGCCAGCAGCCGACTAGCGGGATTAGATACGCAGTATTTT.

The rearrangement joins TRBV10-3 to TRBJ2-1, with TRBD2 identical over 10 bases. Looked up from germline, CDR1 is ENHRY and CDR2 is SYGVKD. V trimming: 4 bases; J trimming: 9 bases; junction bases outside the gene matches: 6. This CDR3 contains 14 residues. CDR3 sequence (DNA): TGTGCCATCAGTGCGGTAGCGGGGGGACGTGAGCAGTTCTTC. Its protein product is CAISAVAGGREQFF.

The V gene is TRBV11-2, the J gene TRBJ2-7; D ambiguous. The length of the CDR3 is 13 residues. From germline, CDR1 is SGHAT and CDR2 FQNNGV. Trimming left V 4 bases short and J 2 bases short, with 9 bases between. The CDR3 DNA is TGTGCCAGCAGCTATGGGATGCCCTACGAGCAGTACTTC. Its protein product is CASSYGMPYEQYF.

V and J are TRBV4-3 and TRBJ1-2; 7 nucleotides match TRBD1. The CDR3 length is 15 residues. J lost 2 bases, V lost 0 bases, and 3 bases had no gene match. Germline-derived CDR1 and CDR2 are LGHNA and YSLEER. This CDR3 is CASSQEARGNYGYTF. The CDR3, as DNA: TGCGCCAGCAGCCAAGAAGCCAGGGGGAACTATGGCTACACCTTC.

This clone was counted a few times. The chain employs TRBV10-3 and TRBJ1-2; D gene unclear. The germline V gene encodes CDR1 ENHRY and CDR2 SYGVKD. The CDR3 is 11 amino acids. Trimming stripped 3 bases from V and 6 bases from J, with 5 bases between. In nucleotides, the CDR3 is TGTGCCATCAGTGACCCGAATGGCTACACCTTC. The encoded protein is CAISDPNGYTF.

The genes are TRBV2 and TRBJ1-1; D unclear. The germline V gene encodes CDR1 SNHLY and CDR2 FYNNEI. The CDR3 has 11 amino acids. Trimming removed 11 bases from V and 9 bases from J, with 16 bases in between. CDR3 sequence (DNA): TGTGCCTGCCCCGACGGAAACAAAGCTTTCTTT. Its translation: CACPDGNKAFF.

In DNA form, the CDR3 reads TGTGCCAGCAGCTTAGCCGGGGGGGGTGTCGAGCAGTACTTC. It codes for CASSLAGGGVEQYF. The chain couples TRBV7-8 to TRBJ2-7; 8 bases agree with TRBD2. With 0 bases clipped from V and 6 bases from J, the junction kept 4 bases outside the gene matches. Per the germline V gene, CDR1 is SGHVS and CDR2 is FQNEAQ. The CDR3 is 14 residues long.

The V gene is TRBV4-1, the J gene TRBJ2-7; D not resolved. Germline V gene lookup returns CDR1 MGHRA and CDR2 YSYEKL. CDR3 length: 15 residues. V was pared by 3 bases and J by 2 bases, with 14 bases between. The CDR3 loop is CASSHRLSQTYEQYF. CDR3 DNA: TGCGCCAGCAGCCACCGACTGAGCCAAACCTACGAGCAGTACTTC.

The CDR3 DNA is TGTGCCATCAGTGGCAACAAAGAGACCCAGTACTTC. The encoded protein is CAISGNKETQYF. The rearrangement uses TRBV10-3 and TRBJ2-5; no reliable D call. Per the germline V gene, CDR1 is ENHRY and CDR2 is SYGVKD. V lost 4 bases and J 3 bases, leaving 6 bases between the germline ends. The CDR3 has 12 amino acids.

This clone has only a few counts. The DNA of the CDR3 is TGTGCCAGCAGCTTAGTGGGAGGAGGGACGGGAGATACGCAGTATTTT. It translates to CASSLVGGGTGDTQYF. The chain joins TRBV7-2 to TRBJ2-3; tentatively, D is TRBD2 (6 bases). Germline-derived CDR1 and CDR2 are SGHTA and FQGNSA. V gave up 1 base and J gave up 5 bases, with 16 bases separating them. CDR3 length equals 16 residues. Full variable domain (remainder filled in from reference TRBV7-2 and TRBJ2-3): GAGVSQSPSNKVTEKGKDVELRCDPISGHTALYWYRQSLGQGLEFLIYFQGNSAPDKSGLPSDRFSAERTGGSVSTLTIQRTQQEDSAVYLCASSLVGGGTGDTQYFGPGTRLTVL.

The chain employs TRBV29-1 and TRBJ1-2; 9 bases map to TRBD1. Germline V gene sequence: CDR1 SQVTM, CDR2 ANQGSEA. The CDR3 sequence is 12 residues long. V lost 6 bases and J lost 8; bases outside the gene matches: 7. This chain's CDR3 is CSVADRGGGYTF. DNA for the CDR3: TGCAGCGTCGCGGACAGGGGAGGCGGCTACACCTTC.

Only a few counts were recorded for this clone. This sequence joins TRBV5-6 and TRBJ1-2; 8 nucleotides align to TRBD1. This CDR3 has 15 residues. Germline CDR1 and CDR2: SGHDT and YYEEEE. The V gene end was trimmed by 4 bases and the J gene end by 4 bases; junction bases not matched to a gene: 9. CDR3 sequence reads: CASSEFRDRTYGYTF. The CDR3 nucleotides are TGTGCCAGCAGCGAATTCCGGGACAGGACCTATGGCTACACCTTC.

The J gene is TRBJ2-1, the V gene TRBV6-1, with a tentative D call TRBD2 (5 bases). Germline lookup yields CDR1 MNHNS and CDR2 SASEGT. Deletions cut 7 bases from V and 0 bases from J, with 13 bases between. This CDR3 has 15 residues. The CDR3 reads CASTLGVGSYNEQFF. CDR3 sequence (DNA): TGTGCCAGCACCCTCGGGGTCGGCTCCTACAATGAGCAGTTCTTC.

The chain combines TRBV19 with TRBJ1-2; D not certain. CDR1 is LNHDA, CDR2 SQIVND, per germline (reference sequence). This CDR3 contains 13 residues. V was trimmed by 9 bases and J by 8 bases, leaving 19 bases between them. This CDR3 reads CASNYGSRGGYTF. The CDR3 DNA sequence: TGTGCCAGCAACTACGGCTCCCGAGGAGGCTACACCTTC. Together with reference TRBV19 and TRBJ1-2, the CDR3 gives the full variable domain: DGGITQSPKYLFRKEGQNVTLSCEQNLNHDAMYWYRQDPGQGLRLIYYSQIVNDFQKGDIAEGYSVSREKKESFPLTVTSAQKNPTAFYLCASNYGSRGGYTFGSGTRLTVV.